This T cell receptor beta chain was identified in a study of shared clonotypes between healthy human individuals. Across the whole study: Contributing individuals were a couple of females and three males aged 18 to 49. Whole-study findings and limits: All-four-donor shared clonotypes had higher generation probabilities than non-shared clonotypes did. Approximately 5.1% was the fraction of naive CD4 clonotypes found shared across a few donors.

Concerning this clone itself: Its antigen is unidentified.

Replicate PCRs for sorted subsets used approximately 220 ng DNA; this equaled 25,000 to 35,000 T cell genomes. Profiled with immunoSEQ multiplex PCR; TCRdb holds only in-frame clones, not every one. Of approximately 620,000 clones detected, roughly 97% appear once; the ten largest clones hold around 0.058%. Germline V gene data show CDR1 as MNHNS and CDR2 as SASEGT. The CDR3 consists of 17 residues. V dropped 4 bases and J dropped 0 bases, with 19 bases sitting between them. The source material was naive CD4+ T cells sorted from blood. Regarding subset: CD45RA+ positively selected. This receptor was taken from a woman in her twenties or thirties in good health. This chain joins TRBV6-1 and TRBJ2-7; D is possibly TRBD1 (6 bases). CDR3 residues: CASSGSLGAVSSYEQYF. DNA of the CDR3: TGTGCCAGCAGTGGGAGCCTGGGGGCCGTAAGCTCCTACGAGCAGTACTTC.